The 25 T cell receptor beta chains in this list originate from one sample, sequenced in a study of T cell clonality in common variable immunodeficiency (dated by TCRdb to 2013 to 2016). The protocol used for the library was the immunoSEQ multiplex PCR assay. Imported from immuneACCESS, the table was reduced by TCRdb to in-frame sequences with V and J called. These copies leave out some clones; in studies compared against another copy, an unresolved V gene accounts for under half, and the cause of the remainder is not known. This sample has tens of thousands of clones in the table, none counted a single time. The ten top clones hold around 4% of the sample. Specimen: peripheral blood mononuclear cells. The source of these receptors is a person aged 18 to 70 in good health.

This clone was seen many times. The read stops 3 residues short of the end of the CDR3; the missing end is completed from the germline J gene. V is TRBV7-3 and J is TRBJ2-7, with 7 positions matching TRBD2. V gave up 0 bases and J gave up 3 bases; unmatched junction bases: 5. The germline V gene encodes CDR1 SGHTA and CDR2 FQGTGA. CDR3 size: 15 residues. The CDR3 loop reads CASSLTAGDLYEQYF. The CDR3 bases that were read are TGTGCCAGCAGCTTAACGGCGGGAGACCTCTACGAG.

This clone has a count of ten or more. The CDR3 end falls 3 residues outside the read, so it is completed with the germline J gene. V usage is TRBV19 and J usage is TRBJ1-4, with D possibly matching TRBD1 (5 bases). V shed 3 bases and J shed 10 bases, with 12 bases lying between them. Germline-derived CDR1 and CDR2 are LNHDA and SQIVND (reference sequence). The CDR3 loop spans 13 amino acids. The CDR3 DNA, read in part, is TGTGCCAGTAGTATTTCAGGGAACGGAAAA. Residues: CASSISGNGK. The whole CDR3 region reads CASSISGNGKLFF.

The sample holds many counts of this clone. The read halts 3 residues ahead of the CDR3 end, with the missing end drawn from the germline J gene. V is TRBV29-1 and J is TRBJ2-1, with 13 bases that match TRBD2. V was pared by 4 bases and J by 4 bases, with 1 base of the junction left unmatched. The germline V gene has CDR1 SQVTM and CDR2 ANQGSEA. CDR3 length: 14 amino acids. Incomplete CDR3 DNA: TGCAGCGTTGCGGGACTAGCGGGGTACAATGAG. Translation: CSVAGLAGYNE. The whole CDR3 protein reads CSVAGLAGYNEQFF.

On this clone itself: The sequence runs out 3 residues before the end of the CDR3; the remainder is reconstructed from the germline J gene. The chain uses TRBV7-9 and TRBJ1-3, with D unclear. Trimming removed 5 bases at V and 0 bases at J, with 8 bases between. Germline CDR1 and CDR2: SEHNR and FQNEAQ (reference sequence). CDR3 size: 14 residues. The CDR3 bases that were read are TGTGCCAGCAGCCCACAGAGCTCTGGAAACACC. It codes for CASSPQSSGNT. The complete CDR3 protein is CASSPQSSGNTIYF.

This clone was recorded many times. With the read ending 3 residues before the CDR3 end, the germline J gene is used to fill in that end. This rearrangement joins TRBV7-9 to TRBJ2-1; 11 bases match TRBD2. With V trimmed by 8 bases and J by 4 bases, 7 bases remained unmatched. This CDR3 is built from 15 residues. Germline V CDR1 and CDR2: SEHNR, FQNEAQ (reference sequence). Partial CDR3 DNA: TGTGCCAGCTGGCTAGCGGGGGGAAATTACAATGAG. It yields the protein CASWLAGGNYNE. The CDR3, in full, reads CASWLAGGNYNEQFF.

There are many counts of this clone. Read sequence stops 3 residues before the CDR3 end, and the germline J gene provides the missing end. This chain joins TRBV20-1 and TRBJ2-5; 11 nucleotides align to TRBD2. The trim removed 5 bases at V and 5 bases at J, leaving 4 bases unmatched. The CDR3 loop spans 13 amino acids. Per the germline V gene, CDR1 is DFQATT and CDR2 is SNEGSKA (reference sequence). The CDR3 region is CSAVSGGAETQYF. The DNA read from the CDR3 is TGCAGTGCTGTTAGCGGGGGGGCGGAGACC.

Ten or more counts support this clone. The read falls 3 residues short of the CDR3 end, and the missing part is taken from the germline J gene. The chain combines TRBV29-1 with TRBJ1-1, with D possibly TRBD1 on 5 matching bases. Germline values: CDR1 SQVTM, CDR2 ANQGSEA. The CDR3 runs 14 residues. V lost 3 bases, J lost 0 bases, and 11 bases lay in between. CDR3 amino acids: CSVEGRGMNTEAFF. The CDR3 DNA, read in part, is TGCAGCGTTGAGGGTAGGGGCATGAACACTGAA.

This clone was counted many times. The DNA ends 3 residues before the CDR3 does, and the rest of the CDR3 is filled in from the germline J gene. V is TRBV30 and J is TRBJ2-7; 12 bases align to TRBD2. This CDR3 has 19 residues. CDR1 and CDR2 from the germline V gene are GTSNPN and SVGIG (reference sequence). The V gene end was trimmed by 2 bases and the J gene end by 0 bases; junction bases not matched to a gene: 14. CDR3 amino acids: CAWSQKKGLAGKSSYEQYF. The CDR3 bases that were read are TGTGCCTGGAGTCAGAAAAAGGGACTAGCGGGTAAAAGCTCCTACGAG.

This clone appeared many times. The read terminates 3 residues before the CDR3 end, so the remaining end is supplied by the germline J gene. The rearrangement joins TRBV19 to TRBJ2-7, with TRBD1 matching over 9 bases. Germline values: CDR1 LNHDA, CDR2 SQIVND (reference sequence). The CDR3 contains 15 residues. V lost 2 bases, J lost 4 bases, and 6 bases stayed unmatched. The CDR3 here is CASSISTGGAYEQYF. CDR3 bases read: TGTGCCAGTAGTATAAGTACAGGGGGCGCGTACGAG.

This clone was counted many times. Read coverage stops 3 residues before the CDR3 terminus; the germline J gene supplies the remainder. This chain uses TRBV10-3 with TRBJ2-1; possibly TRBD2 for D (6 bases). CDR1 and CDR2 (germline): ENHRY, SYGVKD. Deletions cut 4 bases from V and 4 bases from J, with 14 bases between. The CDR3 length is 15 residues. The CDR3 reads CAISAQWGVYNEQFF. The sequenced CDR3 bases are TGTGCCATCAGTGCCCAGTGGGGGGTTTACAATGAG.

This CDR3 reads CASSVRTSGNSPLHF. The CDR3 DNA, read in part, is TGTGCCAGCAGCGTTCGGACCTCGGGGAATTCACCC. V and J are TRBV25-1 and TRBJ1-6; no definite D call. Read data end 3 residues before the CDR3 end; the end is taken from the germline J gene. This CDR3 comprises 15 residues. CDR1 and CDR2 from the germline V gene are MGHDK and SYGVNS. Trimming left V 6 bases short and J 7 bases short, with 16 bases between.

This clone was found many times. From the germline J gene comes the end of the CDR3, since the read stops 3 residues before it. The chain is built from TRBV5-1 and TRBJ1-1; 8 nucleotides match TRBD1. The CDR3 contains 17 residues. V lost 4 bases to trimming and J lost 4 bases; unmatched junction nucleotides: 15. Germline CDR1 and CDR2: SGHRS and YFSETQ. The part of the CDR3 DNA that was read is TGCGCCAGCAGCCCAGGGACAGGCCTCGAAGAAGGCACTGAA. Translation gives CASSPGTGLEEGTE. The full CDR3 is CASSPGTGLEEGTEAFF. The full variable domain, its missing parts supplied by reference TRBV5-1 and TRBJ1-1, is KAGVTQTPRYLIKTRGQQVTLSCSPISGHRSVSWYQQTPGQGLQFLFEYFSETQRNKGNFPGRFSGRQFSNSRSEMNVSTLELGDSALYLCASSPGTGLEEGTEAFFGQGTRLTVV.

This clone was observed a few times. The read falls 3 residues short of the CDR3 end, and the missing part is taken from the germline J gene. V and J are TRBV30 and TRBJ1-2; 9 bases are shared with TRBD1. The CDR3 has 13 amino acids. The V and J ends lost 0 bases and 7 bases, in that order; junction bases with no gene match: 3. The germline V gene has CDR1 GTSNPN and CDR2 SVGIG (reference sequence). The DNA read from the CDR3 is TGTGCCTGGAGTGTAACAGGGGGCGGTGGC. It is translated as CAWSVTGGGG. From start to end, the CDR3 is CAWSVTGGGGYTF.

Turning to this clone: The read falls 3 residues short of the CDR3 end, and the missing part is taken from the germline J gene. J is TRBJ1-2 and V is TRBV18, with 10 bases lining up with TRBD1. Germline V gives CDR1 KGHSH, CDR2 LQKENI. CDR3 length: 14 amino acids. CDR3 bases read: TGTGCCAGCTCACCAGGGACAGGGGCTGAAGGC. As protein: CASSPGTGAEG. The entire CDR3 protein reads CASSPGTGAEGYTF.

This clone was picked up a small number of times. CDR3 DNA, as far as it was read: TGTGCCAGCAGCGGAAACAGGGTCGAG. It yields the protein CASSGNRVE. The whole CDR3 reads CASSGNRVEQYF. The rearrangement links TRBV5-6 to TRBJ2-7, with D possibly matching TRBD1 (6 bases). The CDR3 extends 3 residues past the end of the read, so its final part is completed from the germline J gene. Per germline, CDR1 SGHDT and CDR2 YYEEEE. V lost 4 bases to trimming and J lost 6 bases, with 11 bases between them. The CDR3 covers 12 residues.

CDR3 DNA, as far as it was read: TGTGCCAGCAGCTTAAACAGGGTCGATCAGCCC. Residues: CASSLNRVDQP. The complete CDR3 protein is CASSLNRVDQPQHF. The chain employs TRBV7-2 and TRBJ1-5; D is perhaps TRBD1 (6 bases). The read ends 3 residues early relative to the CDR3; the germline J gene fills the gap. The CDR3 is 14 residues long. V was shortened by 2 bases and J by 5 bases, with 10 bases between the two germline ends. Germline values: CDR1 SGHTA, CDR2 FQGNSA.

This clone was counted many times. The CDR3 end is not reached by the read, which stops 3 residues before it; the germline J gene fills it in. The chain is built from TRBV12-3 or TRBV12-4 and TRBJ2-1, with D perhaps TRBD1 (6 bases). V was shortened by 6 bases and J by 5 bases, with 14 bases between the two germline ends. The CDR3 consists of 14 residues. The CDR3: CASSAGTRNNEQFF. Partial CDR3 DNA: TGTGCCAGCAGCGCCGGGACACGTAACAATGAG.

This clone was found many times. The read ends 3 residues early relative to the CDR3; the germline J gene fills the gap. V and J are TRBV20-1 and TRBJ1-1; perhaps TRBD1 as D (5 bases). V was shortened by 0 bases and J by 5 bases, with 13 bases between the two germline ends. The CDR3 covers 14 residues. Germline loops: CDR1 DFQATT, CDR2 SNEGSKA (reference sequence). The CDR3 spells CSARDAPGGTEAFF. CDR3 DNA, as far as it was read: TGCAGTGCTAGAGATGCCCCCGGGGGGACTGAA.

This clone has ten or more counts. The sequenced fragment ends 3 residues before the CDR3 boundary, so the rest is inferred from the germline J gene. The V call is TRBV30, the J call TRBJ2-3, with unresolved D. CDR3 size: 14 residues. Germline assignment: CDR1 GTSNPN and CDR2 SVGIG (reference sequence). The chain's CDR3 is CAWSPADSNQPQYF. Partial CDR3 DNA: TGTGCCTGGAGCCCGGCCGATAGCAATCAGCCG.

This clone was seen many times. The read ends 3 residues shy of where the CDR3 ends; the end is completed using the germline J gene. The chain recombines TRBV7-2 with TRBJ1-4, with a weak D call TRBD1 (5 bases). CDR3 length: 14 residues. V was shortened by 5 bases and J by 7 bases, with 14 bases between the two germline ends. Looked up from germline, CDR1 is SGHTA and CDR2 is FQGNSA. The sequenced part of the CDR3 DNA is TGTGCCAGCAGCCCAGAGGGGAAGAGTGAAAAA. Its protein product is CASSPEGKSEK. The complete CDR3 reads CASSPEGKSEKLFF.

This clone appeared many times. The DNA ends 3 residues before the CDR3 does, and the rest of the CDR3 is filled in from the germline J gene. The V gene is TRBV20-1, the J gene TRBJ2-7, with TRBD2 matching 11 bases. This CDR3 comprises 15 residues. CDR1 and CDR2 (germline): DFQATT, SNEGSKA (reference sequence). V trimming: 5 bases; J trimming: 0 bases; junction bases outside the gene matches: 6. Partial CDR3 DNA: TGCAGTGCTCGGCTAGCGGGAGGTCCCTCCTACGAG. Encoded protein: CSARLAGGPSYE. The full CDR3 reads CSARLAGGPSYEQYF.

This clone appeared many times. This CDR3 reads CASSPPGETQYF. The CDR3 DNA, read in part, is TGTGCCAGCAGCCCACCGGGAGAGACC. V is TRBV5-6 and J is TRBJ2-5; D gene uncertain. The read ends 3 residues shy of where the CDR3 ends; the end is completed using the germline J gene. Germline values: CDR1 SGHDT, CDR2 YYEEEE. Deletions cut 4 bases from V and 4 bases from J, with 8 bases between. The CDR3 extends over 12 amino acids.

This clone was seen at least ten times. The CDR3 end lies 3 residues beyond the end of the read and is filled in from the germline J gene. The chain recombines TRBV5-1 with TRBJ1-1; maybe TRBD1 (5 bases). Germline lookup yields CDR1 SGHRS and CDR2 YFSETQ. The V end lost 0 bases, the J end lost 4 bases, and 10 bases lay between the germline ends. The CDR3 totals 14 residues. The covered CDR3 bases are TGCGCCAGCAGCTTGGGGGTGGGGGGCACTGAA. Translating it yields CASSLGVGGTE. In full, the CDR3 reads CASSLGVGGTEAFF.

This clone was seen repeatedly, ten times or more. Read sequence stops 3 residues before the CDR3 end, and the germline J gene provides the missing end. The rearrangement uses TRBV7-6 and TRBJ2-3; 7 nucleotides line up with TRBD2. The CDR3 consists of 12 residues. CDR1 is SGHVS, CDR2 FNYEAQ, per germline. The V segment lost 5 bases and the J segment 6 bases; nucleotides outside the gene matches: 2. CDR3 DNA, as far as it was read: TGTGCCAGCAGCCTGACTAGCGATACG. This encodes CASSLTSDT. The CDR3, in full, reads CASSLTSDTQYF.

This clone was recorded at least ten times. The read halts 3 residues ahead of the CDR3 end, with the missing end drawn from the germline J gene. This sequence joins TRBV5-1 and TRBJ1-4, with D possibly being TRBD1 (6 bases). This CDR3 has 14 amino acids. V lost 1 base, J lost 6 bases, and 10 bases lay in between. Germline lookup yields CDR1 SGHRS and CDR2 YFSETQ. The chain's CDR3 is CASSLQQGYEKLFF. The covered CDR3 bases are TGCGCCAGCAGCTTGCAGCAGGGGTATGAAAAA. Using reference TRBV5-1 and TRBJ1-4 for the parts outside the CDR3, the full variable domain is KAGVTQTPRYLIKTRGQQVTLSCSPISGHRSVSWYQQTPGQGLQFLFEYFSETQRNKGNFPGRFSGRQFSNSRSEMNVSTLELGDSALYLCASSLQQGYEKLFFGSGTQLSVL.